This T cell receptor (beta chain) was sequenced in a study of T cells after yellow fever vaccination. Study-level information: Low-cell-number fractions were prepared with SMART-Seq v4 Ultra Low Input. General study findings and limits: Abundant contaminating clonotypes from the bulk population could appear in FACS-sorted repertoires. The CD4 compartment and the CD8 compartment contained a small share of clonotypes in common. Reappearance after the booster was observed for most primary-vaccination clones (around 95% CD4, about 91% CD8).

From the 5' RACE reads, TCRdb called clonotypes with MiXCR, one entry per CDR3 protein. The table records about 74,000 distinct CDR3 sequences, approximately 7% of them present only once. This CDR3 comprises 16 residues. Trimming cost V 6 bases and J 3 bases; bases outside gene matches: 11. The V gene's germline CDR1 is MNHEY and CDR2 SVGEGT. In this sample, this clonotype turned up many times. Its antigen is undetermined. Sequences were derived from CD8+ T cells sorted from PBMCs, sampled 4 to 5 days after the first yellow fever vaccination. The chain carries TRBV6-2 or TRBV6-3 and TRBJ2-3; TRBD2 agrees at 8 bases. The sequence was collected from a man aged 18 to 29 who received the YFV17D yellow fever vaccine. CDR3 DNA sequence: TGTGCCAGCAGCAACGGCGCGGGGGGCCGTACAGATACGCAGTATTTT. Its protein product is CASSNGAGGRTDTQYF.